Below, 19 T cell receptor beta chains from the same sample are listed, as sequenced in a study of CD8+ T cells in alopecia areata. Once RNA had been extracted, it was reverse transcribed into cDNA to act as the sequencing template. Clones were read by immunoSEQ multiplex PCR, and TCRdb kept only the in-frame ones, dropping some. Of approximately 300,000 clones listed, roughly 60% are singletons. Treatment defined: oral pan-JAK inhibitor, 5-10 mg twice daily. The sequencing used CD4+ T cells sorted from blood, collected at week 24, from a patient treated with tofacitinib. These TCRs come from a human donor with alopecia areata.

This rearrangement joins TRBV2 to TRBJ2-3; D unresolved. The CDR3 runs 15 residues. CDR1 SNHLY and CDR2 FYNNEI come from the germline V gene. The V and J ends lost 7 bases and 0 bases respectively, with 14 bases between them. This chain's CDR3 is CASTKKALSTDTQYF. The CDR3 bases are TGTGCCAGCACTAAGAAGGCTCTTAGCACAGATACGCAGTATTTT.

The chain links TRBV30 to TRBJ2-5; 10 bases match TRBD2. J was trimmed by 2 bases and V by 0 bases; bases with no gene match: 3. This CDR3 has 15 residues. Germline assignment: CDR1 GTSNPN and CDR2 SVGIG (reference sequence). The CDR3 loop reads CAWSVLLAGQETQYF. The CDR3 DNA follows: TGTGCCTGGAGTGTACTACTAGCGGGACAAGAGACCCAGTACTTC.

The chain employs TRBV5-6 and TRBJ1-2; D is unclear. V was pared by 2 bases and J by 8 bases, with 13 bases between. This CDR3 is built from 13 residues. Per the germline V gene, CDR1 is SGHDT and CDR2 is YYEEEE. The CDR3 loop reads CASSFGRDWGYTF. CDR3 coding DNA: TGTGCCAGCAGCTTCGGTAGGGATTGGGGCTACACCTTC.

CDR3 in amino acids: CASSLSAQQETQYF. The CDR3 coding sequence is TGCGCCAGCAGCTTGAGCGCGCAGCAAGAGACCCAGTACTTC. V usage is TRBV5-1 and J usage is TRBJ2-5; D call uncertain. CDR3 length equals 14 residues. Trimming took 1 base from V and 2 from J, leaving 9 bases between them. Per the germline V gene, CDR1 is SGHRS and CDR2 is YFSETQ.

The chain has TRBV4-1 and TRBJ1-5; TRBD1 might be the D (5 bases). This CDR3 is 15 amino acids long. V was pared by 1 base and J by 3 bases, with 10 bases between. Germline-derived CDR1 and CDR2 are MGHRA and YSYEKL. DNA for the CDR3: TGCGCCAGCAGCCAAGGTCCAGGGTCCAATCAGCCCCAGCATTTT. Translating it yields CASSQGPGSNQPQHF.

V and J are TRBV29-1 and TRBJ1-3; 12 bases match TRBD1. The trim removed 7 bases at V and 1 base at J, leaving 8 bases unmatched. The germline V gene has CDR1 SQVTM and CDR2 ANQGSEA. This CDR3 contains 16 residues. The CDR3 DNA is TGCAGCGCCGACGGGACAGGGGGCATGTCTGGAAACACCATATATTTT. Translation: CSADGTGGMSGNTIYF.

This clone was seen a few times. This chain joins TRBV11-3 and TRBJ2-2; D possibly corresponds to TRBD2 (7 bases). In germline, CDR1 is SGHNT, CDR2 YENEEA. V shed 5 bases and J shed 8 bases, with 15 bases lying between them. This CDR3 comprises 14 residues. CDR3 nucleotides: TGTGCCAGCAGCGCTCGGGGGGCGGAAGGGGAGCTGTTTTTT. This sequence encodes CASSARGAEGELFF.

This clone was observed a handful of times. This chain joins TRBV29-1 and TRBJ1-1; D may be TRBD1 (6 bases). The CDR3 consists of 11 residues. Germline CDR1 is SQVTM and CDR2 is ANQGSEA. Trimming took off 4 bases at V and 7 bases at J, with 10 bases between the two ends. Here the CDR3 DNA reads TGCAGCGTTGCGGGGGGGCGTGAAGCTTTCTTT. Its protein is CSVAGGREAFF. Using reference TRBV29-1 and TRBJ1-1 for the parts outside the CDR3, the full variable domain is SAVISQKPSRDICQRGTSLTIQCQVDSQVTMMFWYRQQPGQSLTLIATANQGSEATYESGFVIDKFPISRPNLTFSTLTVSNMSPEDSSIYLCSVAGGREAFFGQGTRLTVV.

V and J are TRBV2 and TRBJ1-1, with D hard to call. V was cut by 7 bases and J by 0 bases, with 12 bases left in between. The CDR3 contains 14 residues. CDR1 and CDR2 from the germline V gene are SNHLY and FYNNEI. DNA for the CDR3: TGTGCCAGCACCCCCATGGGGATGAACACTGAAGCTTTCTTT. Translated: CASTPMGMNTEAFF.

The rearrangement uses TRBV25-1 and TRBJ1-6, with 7 bases that match TRBD1. The CDR3 length is 15 residues. CDR1 and CDR2 (germline): MGHDK, SYGVNS. The V and J ends lost 3 bases and 10 bases, in that order; junction bases with no gene match: 9. The CDR3 protein is CASSDRVQGWSPLHF. The CDR3 DNA reads TGTGCCAGCAGTGATAGGGTACAGGGGTGGTCACCCCTCCACTTT.

This clone has more than one count but fewer than ten. This chain uses TRBV14 with TRBJ1-4; D unresolved. The length of the CDR3 is 13 residues. Trimming stripped 6 bases from V and 8 bases from J, with 13 bases between. Looked up from germline, CDR1 is SGHDN and CDR2 is FVKESK. CDR3 protein: CASSRFYGEKLFF. In DNA form, the CDR3 reads TGTGCCAGCAGTCGTTTTTATGGCGAAAAACTGTTTTTT.

In its sample, this clone was seen once. The V and J genes are TRBV9 and TRBJ1-3; TRBD1 is a possible D gene (6 bases). This CDR3 comprises 14 residues. The germline CDR1 and CDR2 sequences are SGDLS and YYNGEE. The ends were cut back, 3 bases at V and 0 bases at J, with 7 bases in the middle. As DNA, the CDR3 is TGTGCCAGCAGCGAGGGGGACTCTGGAAACACCATATATTTT. It yields the protein CASSEGDSGNTIYF.

The chain couples TRBV27 to TRBJ2-3; 9 bases align to TRBD1. V shed 6 bases and J 3 bases; nucleotides not matched to a gene: 10. CDR1 and CDR2 from the germline V gene are MNHEY and SMNVEV (reference sequence). The length of the CDR3 is 16 residues. CDR3 nucleotide sequence: TGTGCCAGCAGCACCAGGACAGGGGATGTAACAGATACGCAGTATTTT. This encodes CASSTRTGDVTDTQYF.

This clone was recorded once. V and J are TRBV28 and TRBJ2-1, with a weak D call TRBD2 (7 bases). In germline, CDR1 is MDHEN, CDR2 SYDVKM. There are 14 residues in the CDR3. Trimming took 9 bases from V and 11 from J, leaving 23 bases between them. CDR3 DNA sequence: TGTGCCAGTTCTCCTCCGGTGGGCGGGGGCCAGCAGTTCTTC. Its protein is CASSPPVGGGQQFF.

The V and J genes are TRBV30 and TRBJ2-5, with 8 bases lining up with TRBD1. J gave up 2 bases and V 4 bases, and 3 bases lay outside the gene matches. The CDR3 consists of 13 residues. The V gene's germline CDR1 is GTSNPN and CDR2 SVGIG (reference sequence). The CDR3 DNA sequence: TGTGCCTGGAACAGGGGGTTACAAGAGACCCAGTACTTC. It translates to CAWNRGLQETQYF.

The chain links TRBV9 to TRBJ2-6; D is uncertain. Trimming took off 0 bases at V and 2 bases at J, with 9 bases between the two ends. Germline V gene lookup returns CDR1 SGDLS and CDR2 YYNGEE. The CDR3 extends over 16 amino acids. CDR3 amino acids: CASSVEAPPGANVLTF. In DNA form, the CDR3 reads TGTGCCAGCAGCGTAGAGGCACCGCCTGGGGCCAACGTCCTGACTTTC.

The chain employs TRBV30 and TRBJ1-1, with D tentatively TRBD1 (6 bases). The germline V gene encodes CDR1 GTSNPN and CDR2 SVGIG (reference sequence). V lost 3 bases to trimming and J lost 5 bases, with 22 bases between them. The CDR3 consists of 16 residues. CDR3 DNA sequence: TGTGCCTGGAGCCACTCAGGGGCGAGGTGGGGGACTGAAGCTTTCTTT. Translating it yields CAWSHSGARWGTEAFF.

The CDR3 sequence: CASSRGWRDTTNYGYTF. CDR3 coding DNA: TGTGCCAGCAGCCGTGGGTGGCGGGACACCACTAACTATGGCTACACCTTC. The chain has TRBV11-2 and TRBJ1-2; perhaps TRBD1 as D (6 bases). Germline CDR1 SGHAT, CDR2 FQNNGV. V lost 5 bases, J lost 0 bases, and 19 bases lay in between. The CDR3 runs to 17 residues. Based on the CDR3 plus reference TRBV11-2 and TRBJ1-2, the full variable domain is EAGVAQSPRYKIIEKRQSVAFWCNPISGHATLYWYQQILGQGPKLLIQFQNNGVVDDSQLPKDRFSAERLKGVDSTLKIQPAKLEDSAVYLCASSRGWRDTTNYGYTFGSGTRLTVV.

In its sample, this clone was seen a few times. CDR3 region: CASAITATYEQYF. The DNA of the CDR3 is TGTGCCAGTGCCATTACTGCTACCTACGAGCAGTACTTC. This rearrangement joins TRBV19 to TRBJ2-7, with D hard to call. The V gene lost 8 bases and the J gene lost 2 bases, with 13 bases spanning the gap. This CDR3 spans 13 amino acids. Germline CDR1 and CDR2: LNHDA and SQIVND (reference sequence).